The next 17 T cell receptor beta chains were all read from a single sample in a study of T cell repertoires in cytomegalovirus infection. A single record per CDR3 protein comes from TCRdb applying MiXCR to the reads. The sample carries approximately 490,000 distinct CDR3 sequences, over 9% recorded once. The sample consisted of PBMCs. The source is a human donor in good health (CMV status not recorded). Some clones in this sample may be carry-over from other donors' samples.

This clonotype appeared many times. The CDR3 DNA is TGTGCTAGTGCCACCGACTGGCAAGAGACCCAGTACTTC. Translation: CASATDWQETQYF. The chain employs TRBV12-5 and TRBJ2-5; unclear D gene. V lost 7 bases, J lost 2 bases, and 11 bases lay in between. In germline, CDR1 is LGHNT, CDR2 FRNRAP. This CDR3 contains 13 residues.

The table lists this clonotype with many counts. The CDR3 is CASSPPTGLISYNEQFF. The DNA for the CDR3 is TGTGCCAGCAGCCCTCCGACGGGCCTGATCTCCTACAATGAGCAGTTCTTC. The chain recombines TRBV6-2 or TRBV6-3 with TRBJ2-1, with D unresolved. Deletions cut 6 bases from V and 0 bases from J, with 18 bases between. The germline V gene has CDR1 MNHEY and CDR2 SVGEGT. This CDR3 has 17 residues.

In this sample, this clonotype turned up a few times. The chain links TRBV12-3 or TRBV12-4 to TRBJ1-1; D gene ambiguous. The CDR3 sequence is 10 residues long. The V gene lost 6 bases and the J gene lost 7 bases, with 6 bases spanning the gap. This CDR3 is CASRTFEAFF. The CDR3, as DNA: TGTGCCAGCAGGACTTTTGAAGCTTTCTTT.

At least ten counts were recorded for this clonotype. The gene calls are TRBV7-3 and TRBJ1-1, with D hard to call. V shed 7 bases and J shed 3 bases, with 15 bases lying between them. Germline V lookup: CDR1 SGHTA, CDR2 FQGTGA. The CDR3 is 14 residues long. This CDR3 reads CASTLTGKDTEAFF. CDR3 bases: TGTGCCAGCACACTTACGGGGAAGGACACTGAAGCTTTCTTT.

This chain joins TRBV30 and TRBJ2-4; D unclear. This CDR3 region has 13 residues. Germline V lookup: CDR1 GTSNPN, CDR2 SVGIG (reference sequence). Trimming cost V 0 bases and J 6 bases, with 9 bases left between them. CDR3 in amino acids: CAWSVHYGNIQYF. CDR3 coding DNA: TGTGCCTGGAGTGTCCACTACGGAAACATTCAGTACTTC.

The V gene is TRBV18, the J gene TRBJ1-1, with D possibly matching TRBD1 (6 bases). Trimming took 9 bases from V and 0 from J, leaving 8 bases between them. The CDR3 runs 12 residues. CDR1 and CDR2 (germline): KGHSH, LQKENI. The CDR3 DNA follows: TGTGCCAGTCGGGACATGAACACTGAAGCTTTCTTT. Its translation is CASRDMNTEAFF.

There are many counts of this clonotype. CDR3 loop: CASSVEGTNEKLFF. CDR3 bases: TGTGCCAGCAGTGTGGAGGGAACTAATGAAAAACTGTTTTTT. J is TRBJ1-4 and V is TRBV2, with D unresolved. This CDR3 has 14 residues. Trimming left V 4 bases short and J 1 base short, with 7 bases between. Germline V gives CDR1 SNHLY, CDR2 FYNNEI. The whole variable domain, remainder taken from reference TRBV2 and TRBJ1-4, is EPEVTQTPSHQVTQMGQEVILRCVPISNHLYFYWYRQILGQKVEFLVSFYNNEISEKSEIFDDQFSVERPDGSNFTLKIRSTKLEDSAMYFCASSVEGTNEKLFFGSGTQLSVL.

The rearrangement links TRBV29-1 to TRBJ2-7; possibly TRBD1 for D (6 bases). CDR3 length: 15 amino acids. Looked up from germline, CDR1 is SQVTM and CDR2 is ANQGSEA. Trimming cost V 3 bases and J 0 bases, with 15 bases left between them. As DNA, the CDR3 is TGCAGCGTTGAGGGGGACACGACCTCCTCCTACGAGCAGTACTTC. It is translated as CSVEGDTTSSYEQYF.

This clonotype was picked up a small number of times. The CDR3 loop is CASSSGKRGGYTF. The CDR3 region has the DNA TGTGCCAGCAGCTCCGGGAAGCGGGGCGGCTACACCTTC. The V gene is TRBV3-1, the J gene TRBJ1-2; perhaps TRBD1 as D (5 bases). Germline CDR1 LGHDT, CDR2 YNNKEL (reference sequence). V was pared by 5 bases and J by 8 bases, with 15 bases between. This CDR3 is built from 13 residues.

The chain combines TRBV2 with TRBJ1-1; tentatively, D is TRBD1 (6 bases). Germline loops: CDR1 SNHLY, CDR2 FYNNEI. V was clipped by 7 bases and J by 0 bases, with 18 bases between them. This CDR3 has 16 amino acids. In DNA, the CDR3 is TGTGCCAGCAAGTTGCAGGGGACGCTGGTGAACACTGAAGCTTTCTTT. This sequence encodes CASKLQGTLVNTEAFF.

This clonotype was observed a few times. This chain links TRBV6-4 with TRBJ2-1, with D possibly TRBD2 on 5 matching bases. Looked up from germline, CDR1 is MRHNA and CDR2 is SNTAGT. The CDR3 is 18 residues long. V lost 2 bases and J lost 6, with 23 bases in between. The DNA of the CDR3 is TGTGCCAGCAGTGACCGGGGTAGCGCCTCCTTAAACCTCAATGAGCAGTTCTTC. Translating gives CASSDRGSASLNLNEQFF.

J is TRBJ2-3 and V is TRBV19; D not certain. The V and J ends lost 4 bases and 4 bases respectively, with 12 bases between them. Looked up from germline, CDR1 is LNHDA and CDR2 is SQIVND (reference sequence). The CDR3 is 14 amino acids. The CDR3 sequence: CASSSSRTADTQYF. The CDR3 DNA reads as TGTGCCAGTAGTAGTTCTCGGACGGCAGATACGCAGTATTTT.

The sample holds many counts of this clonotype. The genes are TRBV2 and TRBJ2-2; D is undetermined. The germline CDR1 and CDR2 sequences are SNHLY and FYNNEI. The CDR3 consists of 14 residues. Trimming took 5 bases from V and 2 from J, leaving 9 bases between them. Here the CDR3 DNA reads TGTGCCAGCAGTTCCCTACTCAACACCGGGGAGCTGTTTTTT. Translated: CASSSLLNTGELFF.

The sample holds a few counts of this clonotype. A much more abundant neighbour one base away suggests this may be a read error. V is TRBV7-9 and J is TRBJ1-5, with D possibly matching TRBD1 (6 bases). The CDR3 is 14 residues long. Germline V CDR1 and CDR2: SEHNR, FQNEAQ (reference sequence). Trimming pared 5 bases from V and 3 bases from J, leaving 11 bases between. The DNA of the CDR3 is TGTGCCAGCAGCCCCCGGGACAACAATCAGCCCCAGCATTTT. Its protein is CASSPRDNNQPQHF.

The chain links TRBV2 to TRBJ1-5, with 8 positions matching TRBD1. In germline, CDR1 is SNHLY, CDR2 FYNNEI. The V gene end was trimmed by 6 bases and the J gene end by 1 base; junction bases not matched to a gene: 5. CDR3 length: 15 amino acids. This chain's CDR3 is CASRTDRGSNQPQHF. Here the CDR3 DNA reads TGTGCCAGCAGGACCGACAGGGGCAGCAATCAGCCCCAGCATTTT.

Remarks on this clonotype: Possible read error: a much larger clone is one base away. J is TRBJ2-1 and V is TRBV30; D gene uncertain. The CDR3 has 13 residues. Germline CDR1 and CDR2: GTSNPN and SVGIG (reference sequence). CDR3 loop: CAWNIGSHNGQFF. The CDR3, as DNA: TGTGCCTGGAACATCGGGTCACACAATGGGCAGTTCTTC.

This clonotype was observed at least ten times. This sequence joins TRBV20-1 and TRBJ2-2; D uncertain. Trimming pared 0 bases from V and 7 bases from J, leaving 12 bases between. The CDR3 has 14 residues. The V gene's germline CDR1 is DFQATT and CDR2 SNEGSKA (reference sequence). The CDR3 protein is CSARDWVRGGELFF. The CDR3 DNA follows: TGCAGTGCTAGAGATTGGGTCCGCGGCGGGGAGCTGTTTTTT.